This TCR beta chain was documented in a study of T cell responses to AZD1222 COVID-19 vaccine. Background on the study: Researchers grouped second doses given at about 4 or about 12 weeks into one pool.

Points from the study as a whole: AZD1222 recipients seropositive at baseline numbered only six. Only after the peak T cell response were repertoires sampled. Possibly, clonal diversity was underestimated; donors were largely white British and included more females.

V was trimmed by 3 bases and J by 1 base, leaving 10 bases between them. Germline V gene sequence: CDR1 LNHDA, CDR2 SQIVND (reference sequence). CDR3 length: 14 residues. In the case of this clone: What it binds is unknown.

The data were produced by immunoSEQ multiplex PCR, yet TCRdb's version contains in-frame clones alone and is incomplete. Among about 120,000 clones listed, about 86% were seen once. The receptor's source is an adult in good health. The sequenced sample was peripheral blood, obtained on day 0 of AZD1222 vaccination. The V and J genes are TRBV19 and TRBJ2-7; unclear D gene. The CDR3 DNA is TGTGCCAGTAGTATGAACGGGCTTTCCTACGAGCAGTACTTC. It encodes CASSMNGLSYEQYF.